The T cell receptor beta chain under discussion was sequenced for a study of T cell responses to AZD1222 COVID-19 vaccine. V dropped 0 bases and J dropped 4; count of bases not matched to a gene: 7. The CDR3 totals 16 residues. Germline CDR1 SQVTM, CDR2 ANQGSEA. TCRdb keeps only in-frame clones here, not all; method: immunoSEQ multiplex PCR. The repertoire includes about 160,000 clones, 91% of them detected once, and around 1.8% sits in the top ten. The TCR originated in an adult in good health. Material: peripheral blood, obtained on day 0 of AZD1222 vaccination. The V and J genes are TRBV29-1 and TRBJ2-1, with 9 nucleotides matching TRBD2. The CDR3 sequence: CSVEDSASGTYNEQFF. The CDR3, as DNA: TGCAGCGTTGAAGATAGCGCTAGCGGGACGTACAATGAGCAGTTCTTC.